What follows are 30 T cell receptor beta chains derived from one specimen sequenced in a study of human T cells and chemical hapten exposure listed by TCRdb under 2021. Library method: RACE. Instrument used: NextSeq 500. TCRdb ran its own pipeline on the public reads, namely fastp trimming at Q25 and MiXCR clone calling, and kept in-frame beta chains. Merged by CDR3 protein, the rows form single entries marked with the most common genes and DNA. The sample table contains around 57,000 distinct CDR3 sequences; only one count was recorded for approximately 10% of them. The ten largest clones capture almost 4% of the sample. The time point label, read with the paper, signifies: pre-sensitization, week 0. The treatment or condition label corresponds to: therapeutic diphenylcyclopropenone sensitization with weekly scalp DPC. The sequencing used whole blood, collected in connection with sensitization to the hapten diphenylcyclopropenone (DPC). These receptors were collected from a woman aged 40 to 49 with alopecia areata. Some clones in this sample may be carry-over from other donors' samples.

This clonotype was detected many times. This chain uses TRBV15 with TRBJ2-1, with D unclear. V lost 3 bases and J lost 9, with 6 bases in between. From germline, CDR1 is LNHNV and CDR2 YYDKDF (reference sequence). The CDR3 spans 11 residues. CDR3 in DNA: TGTGCCACCAGCAGTTCTGGTGAGCAGTTCTTC. This gives the protein CATSSSGEQFF. The full variable domain, rest sourced from reference TRBV15 and TRBJ2-1, is DAMVIQNPRYQVTQFGKPVTLSCSQTLNHNVMYWYQQKSSQAPKLLFHYYDKDFNNEADTPDNFQSRRPNTSFCFLDIRSPGLGDTAMYLCATSSSGEQFFGPGTRLTVL.

Regarding this clonotype: This may arise from a read error, as a much more abundant clone is one base away. Because the CDR3 is missing its conserved closing phenylalanine or tryptophan, this is likely a read error. The gene calls are TRBV18 and TRBJ2-7, with 8 nucleotides matching TRBD1. With 6 bases clipped from V and 2 bases from J, the junction kept 6 bases outside the gene matches. CDR1 and CDR2 from the germline V gene are KGHSH and LQKENI. There are 14 residues in the CDR3. The CDR3 DNA is TGTGCCAGCTCCCAAGACAGGGGACCCTACGAGCAGTACCTC. Its translation: CASSQDRGPYEQYL.

This sequence joins TRBV21-1 and TRBJ2-5; TRBD1, the table's D call, lacks a check against the DNA. TRBV21-1 represents a pseudogene. The CDR3 is made up of 16 amino acids. CDR3 sequence (DNA): TGTGCCAGCAGCAAAACGGAGACAGGGGGCAAAGAGACCCAGTACTTC. Its translation: CASSKTETGGKETQYF.

This clonotype was detected ten times or more. The gene calls are TRBV7-2 and TRBJ2-2; D is undetermined. The CDR3 is 14 amino acids. V gave up 0 bases and J gave up 4 bases, with 6 bases separating them. CDR1 and CDR2 from the germline V gene are SGHTA and FQGNSA. The CDR3, as DNA: TGTGCCAGCAGCTTAGCCGGGTTCACCGGGGAGCTGTTTTTT. Encoded protein: CASSLAGFTGELFF.

This clonotype turned up a few times. This chain uses TRBV29-1 with TRBJ2-7; D tentatively fits TRBD1 or TRBD2 (5 bases each). CDR1 is SQVTM, CDR2 ANQGSEA, per germline. Deletions cut 1 base from V and 1 base from J, with 20 bases between. The CDR3 runs 17 residues. DNA for the CDR3: TGCAGCGTTGAAGGGAGGAGTTGGGGGAAAACATCCTACGAGCAGTACTTC. Translated, it gives CSVEGRSWGKTSYEQYF.

The chain combines TRBV11-2 with TRBJ2-7; 10 nucleotides line up with TRBD1. The CDR3 spans 14 residues. Germline trimming cut 10 bases from V and 4 bases from J; bases unmatched to any gene: 10. Germline V gene sequence: CDR1 SGHAT, CDR2 FQNNGV. CDR3 in DNA: TGTGCCACCACGGCGGGACAGGGGTCTTACGAGCAGTACTTC. It encodes CATTAGQGSYEQYF.

This clonotype was detected only a few times. The rearrangement links TRBV12-3 or TRBV12-4 to TRBJ2-1; D is possibly TRBD2 (7 bases). This CDR3 spans 15 amino acids. The V end lost 5 bases, the J end lost 6 bases, and 17 bases lay between the germline ends. The CDR3 sequence: CASSPQGGAGNEQFF. For the CDR3, the DNA is TGTGCCAGCAGTCCCCAAGGGGGGGCCGGCAATGAGCAGTTCTTC.

This clonotype was picked up a small number of times. The J gene is TRBJ2-1, the V gene TRBV18; 13 positions agree with TRBD2. There are 15 residues in the CDR3. In germline, CDR1 is KGHSH, CDR2 LQKENI. After removal of 5 bases from V and 7 bases from J, the junction contained 5 bases not matched to a gene. The CDR3 DNA sequence: TGTGCCAGCTCAGCTCAGGGACTAGCGGGAAATGAGCAGTTCTTC. It codes for CASSAQGLAGNEQFF.

A remark on this clonotype: Just one base apart from a much larger clone, this may be a read error. This sequence joins TRBV7-2 and TRBJ1-6; maybe TRBD1 (5 bases). This CDR3 comprises 13 residues. Germline loops: CDR1 SGHTA, CDR2 FQGNSA. V shed 7 bases and J shed 13 bases, with 17 bases lying between them. CDR3: CASNLLCQGPLHF. The CDR3 DNA reads as TGTGCCAGCAACCTCCTCTGCCAGGGTCCCCTCCACTTT.

V gene TRBV27 combines with J gene TRBJ2-5; D might be TRBD2 (7 bases). This CDR3 contains 14 residues. The V gene lost 10 bases and the J gene lost 4 bases, with 19 bases spanning the gap. Per germline, CDR1 MNHEY and CDR2 SMNVEV (reference sequence). This CDR3 is CATQGSGVAETQYF. The DNA of the CDR3 is TGTGCCACCCAGGGGAGCGGGGTCGCAGAGACCCAGTACTTC.

This sequence joins TRBV2 and TRBJ1-1, with D hard to call. With 9 bases removed from V and 5 bases from J, the gap between germline ends came to 19 bases. There are 14 residues in the CDR3. Looked up from germline, CDR1 is SNHLY and CDR2 is FYNNEI. The CDR3 loop is CASPSDVGRTEAFF. The CDR3 nucleotides read TGTGCCAGTCCCTCTGATGTGGGGAGGACTGAAGCTTTCTTT.

V usage is TRBV9 and J usage is TRBJ2-7; D is unclear. The CDR3 consists of 14 residues. Germline V gene sequence: CDR1 SGDLS, CDR2 YYNGEE. Trimming removed 3 bases from V and 4 bases from J, with 14 bases in between. CDR3 in DNA: TGTGCCAGCAGCGCCCTTACGACGAGTTACGAGCAGTACTTC. Translation: CASSALTTSYEQYF.

Many counts were recorded for this clonotype. V and J are TRBV11-2 and TRBJ2-7; 7 bases agree with TRBD2. This CDR3 contains 12 residues. V dropped 4 bases and J dropped 5; count of bases not matched to a gene: 2. Germline loops: CDR1 SGHAT, CDR2 FQNNGV. CDR3 amino acids: CASSWGGHEQYF. For the CDR3, the DNA is TGTGCCAGCAGCTGGGGAGGGCACGAGCAGTACTTC.

This clonotype was picked up many times. The V call is TRBV2, the J call TRBJ2-2; possibly TRBD2 for D (5 bases). Per the germline V gene, CDR1 is SNHLY and CDR2 is FYNNEI. Trimming pared 10 bases from V and 0 bases from J, leaving 15 bases between. CDR3 size: 15 residues. CDR3 loop: CATKGVAPNTGELFF. In nucleotides, the CDR3 is TGTGCCACCAAGGGTGTAGCGCCGAACACCGGGGAGCTGTTTTTT.

As DNA, the CDR3 is TGCGCCAGCAGTTCTGGGACACTGAACACTGAAGCTTTCTTT. Translating it yields CASSSGTLNTEAFF. The V gene is TRBV5-1, the J gene TRBJ1-1; TRBD1 might be the D (6 bases). Germline values: CDR1 SGHRS, CDR2 YFSETQ. The CDR3 runs 14 residues. Trimming took 5 bases from V and 0 from J, leaving 11 bases between them.

In its sample, this clonotype was seen many times. The chain joins TRBV6-5 to TRBJ1-2, with unresolved D. The CDR3 loop spans 16 amino acids. Trimming removed 0 bases at V and 8 bases at J, with 19 bases between. Germline-derived CDR1 and CDR2 are MNHEY and SVGAGI. CDR3 sequence: CASSYSSTLNWQGYTF. CDR3 DNA sequence: TGTGCCAGCAGTTACTCGAGTACCTTAAACTGGCAGGGCTACACCTTC.

This clonotype occurred a few times. This chain links TRBV11-2 with TRBJ1-1, with unresolved D. This CDR3 contains 17 residues. Germline assignment: CDR1 SGHAT and CDR2 FQNNGV. Trimming removed 1 base at V and 3 bases at J, with 18 bases between. The CDR3 DNA sequence: TGTGCCAGCAGCTTAGGATCCCACACAAGGCCCGACACTGAAGCTTTCTTT. It translates to CASSLGSHTRPDTEAFF.

The table lists this clonotype with many counts. The chain employs TRBV5-1 and TRBJ2-3; the match to TRBD2 covers 7 bases. The CDR3 extends over 15 amino acids. CDR1 is SGHRS, CDR2 YFSETQ, per germline. After removal of 3 bases from V and 3 bases from J, the junction contained 7 bases not matched to a gene. CDR3 coding DNA: TGCGCCAGCAGCTCCGTGAGCGGGAAAACAGATACGCAGTATTTT. This sequence encodes CASSSVSGKTDTQYF.

This clonotype was detected a few times. This chain joins TRBV12-3 or TRBV12-4 and TRBJ1-2; D is unresolved. With 5 bases removed from V and 4 bases from J, the gap between germline ends came to 14 bases. The CDR3 extends over 14 amino acids. The CDR3, as DNA: TGTGCCAGCAGTCTTGGACGGAGGAGCTATGGCTACACCTTC. It is translated as CASSLGRRSYGYTF.

There are many counts of this clonotype. The chain recombines TRBV7-3 with TRBJ2-7, with TRBD1 matching over 12 bases. The CDR3 has 16 amino acids. The J segment lost 3 bases and the V segment lost 2 bases, leaving 5 bases of the junction unmatched. CDR1 and CDR2 (germline): SGHTA, FQGTGA. The CDR3 sequence is CASSLLRDRGRYEQYF. CDR3 coding DNA: TGTGCCAGCAGCTTACTCCGGGACAGGGGGCGCTACGAGCAGTACTTC.

The CDR3 bases are TGCAGCGTTGAAGATGAACCGAACACCATATATTTT. This translates into CSVEDEPNTIYF. The chain is built from TRBV29-1 and TRBJ1-3; D remains unclear. Germline lookup yields CDR1 SQVTM and CDR2 ANQGSEA. The CDR3 runs to 12 residues. Trimming shortened V by 0 bases and J by 7 bases, and 7 bases separated the two germline ends.

Only a few counts were recorded for this clonotype. V gene TRBV12-3 or TRBV12-4 combines with J gene TRBJ2-1; a weak D match, TRBD2 (7 bases). Trimming took off 6 bases at V and 16 bases at J, with 19 bases between the two ends. This CDR3 region has 12 residues. CDR3 sequence: CASSAYGGARFF. CDR3 DNA sequence: TGTGCCAGCAGCGCTTATGGGGGGGCGCGCTTCTTC.

This clonotype was detected many times. The junction and the germline gene differ at one end; a read error may be behind it. The chain is built from TRBV11-2 and TRBJ2-2; TRBD2 might be the D (5 bases). Germline V gene lookup returns CDR1 SGHAT and CDR2 FQNNGV. This CDR3 region has 17 residues. CDR3 residues: CASSLVSGIANTGELFF. The CDR3 nucleotides are TGTGCCAGCAGTTTAGTCTCGGGAATCGCGAACACCGGGGAGCTGTTTTTT.

This clonotype was counted at least ten times. The rearrangement uses TRBV6-5 and TRBJ1-4; unclear D gene. V was pared by 6 bases and J by 0 bases, with 8 bases between. Germline CDR1 MNHEY, CDR2 SVGAGI. This CDR3 is 14 amino acids long. The CDR3 DNA is TGTGCCAGCAGGGCGACGGCAACTAATGAAAAACTGTTTTTT. Translated, it gives CASRATATNEKLFF.

This clonotype was picked up a small number of times. The rearrangement joins TRBV7-3 to TRBJ1-1; possible D gene TRBD1, 6 bases. The CDR3 runs to 13 residues. Trimming took off 4 bases at V and 6 bases at J, with 12 bases between the two ends. The germline V gene encodes CDR1 SGHTA and CDR2 FQGTGA. The CDR3 sequence: CASSYDGGPEAFF. Written as DNA, the CDR3 is TGTGCCAGCAGCTACGATGGGGGCCCTGAAGCTTTCTTT.

This clonotype came up a few times. The CDR3 coding sequence is TGCAGCGTAGGAGGGGGCGCCTACAATGAGCAGTTCTTC. Amino acid sequence: CSVGGGAYNEQFF. The J gene is TRBJ2-1, the V gene TRBV29-1; tentatively, D is TRBD1 (7 bases). V was trimmed by 6 bases and J by 2 bases, leaving 11 bases between them. The CDR3 totals 13 residues. The germline gives CDR1 SQVTM, CDR2 ANQGSEA.

Ten or more counts support this clonotype. The genes are TRBV20-1 and TRBJ1-3; D may be TRBD1 (5 bases). This CDR3 comprises 14 residues. Germline CDR1 reads DFQATT; CDR2 reads SNEGSKA (reference sequence). V shed 2 bases and J shed 0 bases, with 8 bases lying between them. CDR3 in amino acids: CSARRGSSGNTIYF. The CDR3 region has the DNA TGCAGTGCTAGACGGGGGAGCTCTGGAAACACCATATATTTT.

The chain uses TRBV9 and TRBJ2-1; TRBD2 matches 10 bases. V lost 0 bases, J lost 6 bases, and 3 bases stayed unmatched. CDR1 is SGDLS and CDR2 is YYNGEE in the germline V gene. The length of the CDR3 is 15 residues. CDR3: CASSVVLAGTNEQFF. CDR3 nucleotide sequence: TGTGCCAGCAGCGTAGTACTAGCGGGGACCAATGAGCAGTTCTTC.

The chain couples TRBV28 to TRBJ1-5; D is perhaps TRBD1 (6 bases). The CDR3 runs 14 residues. The V gene's germline CDR1 is MDHEN and CDR2 SYDVKM. Trimming left V 1 base short and J 6 bases short, with 10 bases between. The CDR3 DNA reads TGTGCCAGCAGTTTATCCGGGGGCGGTCAGCCCCAGCATTTT. This translates into CASSLSGGGQPQHF.

The chain uses TRBV11-2 and TRBJ2-3, with 11 bases that match TRBD2. Germline V gives CDR1 SGHAT, CDR2 FQNNGV. This CDR3 comprises 16 residues. The J segment lost 4 bases and the V segment lost 3 bases, leaving 6 bases of the junction unmatched. The CDR3 DNA sequence: TGTGCCAGCAGCTTCATAGCGGGAGGGTCGGCAGATACGCAGTATTTT. It specifies CASSFIAGGSADTQYF.